One and the same sample provided the 3 T cell receptor beta chains below, sequenced in a study of T cell repertoires in cytomegalovirus infection. Antigens for these TCRs are unknown. TCRdb itself ran the reads through MiXCR, one entry per CDR3 protein. This table holds 43,000 or so distinct CDR3 sequences, roughly 18% found once. The material sequenced was CD8+ T cells from cultured PBMCs, taken from culture after CMV antigen stimulation. These receptors all stem from a human donor in good health (CMV status not recorded). Some clones in this sample may be carry-over from other donors' samples.

The rearrangement joins TRBV29-1 to TRBJ1-1, with 9 nucleotides matching TRBD1. The CDR3 is made up of 14 amino acids. V gave up 7 bases and J gave up 3 bases; unmatched junction bases: 9. Germline V lookup: CDR1 SQVTM, CDR2 ANQGSEA. CDR3 protein: CSAQDRDRDTEAFF. CDR3 nucleotides: TGCAGCGCCCAGGACCGGGACAGGGACACTGAAGCTTTCTTT.

This clonotype was counted at least ten times. The chain recombines TRBV7-8 with TRBJ2-5, with TRBD1 matching 10 bases. The CDR3 spans 15 residues. Germline CDR1 SGHVS, CDR2 FQNEAQ. J was trimmed by 5 bases and V by 5 bases; bases with no gene match: 8. The CDR3 region has the DNA TGTGCCAGCAGCCCTCCAGGGACAGGGGTTGAGACCCAGTACTTC. Protein sequence: CASSPPGTGVETQYF.

The chain carries TRBV20-1 and TRBJ2-3; TRBD2 might be the D (6 bases). Per the germline V gene, CDR1 is DFQATT and CDR2 is SNEGSKA (reference sequence). Between the trimmed V and J ends, which lost 5 bases and 0 bases, there was a span of 15 bases. The CDR3 consists of 15 residues. The CDR3 here is CSASGLPPSTDTQYF. CDR3 nucleotides: TGCAGTGCTTCCGGACTACCCCCTAGCACAGATACGCAGTATTTT.